These 18 T cell receptor beta chains were all obtained from the same sample, sequenced in a study of blood T cell repertoires in COVID-19. Assay: immunoSEQ multiplex PCR; the TCRdb copy retains only in-frame clones and omits some. Of 150,000 to 160,000 clones listed, 80% to 90% are singletons. The sample consisted of peripheral blood. Source of these receptors: a woman in her forties or fifties with acute or convalescent COVID-19.

The chain employs TRBV18 and TRBJ1-6, with 8 nucleotides matching TRBD1. Germline CDR1 and CDR2: KGHSH and LQKENI. This CDR3 comprises 15 residues. The V segment lost 6 bases and the J segment 5 bases; nucleotides outside the gene matches: 6. In nucleotides, the CDR3 is TGTGCCAGCTCTGCCGGGACAGGCGATAATTCACCCCTCCACTTT. This sequence encodes CASSAGTGDNSPLHF.

The rearrangement links TRBV5-4 to TRBJ2-1; 13 nucleotides line up with TRBD2. This CDR3 is 16 amino acids long. The germline V gene encodes CDR1 SGHNT and CDR2 YYREEE (reference sequence). V lost 0 bases to trimming and J lost 9 bases; unmatched junction nucleotides: 6. The CDR3 DNA sequence: TGTGCCAGCAGCTTGGGGACTAGCGGGAGCAGAGGTGAGCAGTTCTTC. Translation gives CASSLGTSGSRGEQFF.

CDR3 residues: CASSLRRGEVQETQYF. The CDR3 bases are TGTGCCAGCAGCTTAAGGCGGGGGGAGGTCCAAGAGACCCAGTACTTC. V and J are TRBV7-2 and TRBJ2-5; TRBD2 matches at 8 bases. With 2 bases clipped from V and 1 base from J, the junction kept 6 bases outside the gene matches. CDR3 length equals 16 residues. CDR1 is SGHTA and CDR2 is FQGNSA in the germline V gene.

The chain combines TRBV9 with TRBJ2-7; 7 bases line up with TRBD1. Looked up from germline, CDR1 is SGDLS and CDR2 is YYNGEE. This CDR3 spans 12 amino acids. Trimming at V came to 5 bases and at J to 7 bases, leaving 6 bases not matched to a gene. The CDR3 bases are TGTGCCAGCAGGGGGGACAGCGTTGAGCAGTACTTC. It encodes CASRGDSVEQYF.

This chain uses TRBV5-1 with TRBJ1-6, with 7 bases fitting TRBD1. Unmatched junction bases numbered 10, after V lost 4 bases and J lost 0 bases. Germline assignment: CDR1 SGHRS and CDR2 YFSETQ. This CDR3 spans 18 amino acids. CDR3 region: CASSPGQAKSSYNSPLHF. The CDR3 DNA follows: TGCGCCAGCAGCCCTGGACAGGCCAAGAGCTCCTATAATTCACCCCTCCACTTT.

This clone was detected a few times. This sequence joins TRBV5-6 and TRBJ2-3; D ambiguous. V was trimmed by 0 bases and J by 2 bases, leaving 7 bases between them. CDR1 is SGHDT and CDR2 is YYEEEE in the germline V gene. The CDR3 has 14 amino acids. The CDR3 DNA reads as TGTGCCAGCAGCTTGGGGGCCCACACAGATACGCAGTATTTT. Its translation is CASSLGAHTDTQYF.

The chain couples TRBV7-2 to TRBJ1-4, with 7 bases identical to TRBD1. From germline, CDR1 is SGHTA and CDR2 FQGNSA. Trimming took 6 bases from V and 3 from J; bases not matched to a gene: 4. The CDR3 runs to 14 residues. The CDR3 nucleotides read TGTGCCAGCAGGAAGGGGGCCGCTAATGAAAAACTGTTTTTT. It yields the protein CASRKGAANEKLFF.

The chain uses TRBV28 and TRBJ1-2; 10 bases are a match to TRBD1. CDR3 length equals 15 residues. Germline V gives CDR1 MDHEN, CDR2 SYDVKM. After removal of 2 bases from V and 8 bases from J, the junction contained 8 bases not matched to a gene. CDR3: CASSLLATGGQGYTF. CDR3 nucleotides: TGTGCCAGCAGTTTACTGGCGACAGGGGGCCAGGGCTACACCTTC.

V and J are TRBV3-1 (or the pseudogene TRBV3-2) and TRBJ1-2; 7 bases match TRBD1. The J segment lost 8 bases and the V segment lost 0 bases, leaving 12 bases of the junction unmatched. Germline values: CDR1 LGHDT, CDR2 YNNKEL (reference sequence). CDR3 length: 16 residues. CDR3 in DNA: TGTGCCAGCAGCCAAGATCTCGGGAAGGGGGCGTGGGGCTACACCTTC. This sequence encodes CASSQDLGKGAWGYTF.

The rearrangement uses TRBV6-5 and TRBJ1-2, with TRBD1 matching 10 bases. CDR1 is MNHEY and CDR2 is SVGAGI in the germline V gene. The CDR3 loop spans 15 amino acids. J gave up 4 bases and V 6 bases, and 8 bases lay outside the gene matches. The CDR3, as DNA: TGTGCCAGCAGCGCGACAGGGGGCTATTTCTATGGCTACACCTTC. Its translation: CASSATGGYFYGYTF.

The chain couples TRBV28 to TRBJ2-7; D perhaps matches TRBD1 (5 bases). V lost 0 bases, J lost 5 bases, and 11 bases lay in between. The CDR3 consists of 14 residues. Per germline, CDR1 MDHEN and CDR2 SYDVKM. The CDR3, as DNA: TGTGCCAGCAGTTTATGGGACAATATGAACGAGCAGTACTTC. This encodes CASSLWDNMNEQYF.

The chain combines TRBV5-5 with TRBJ2-3, with no clear D. V was shortened by 4 bases and J by 1 base, with 16 bases between the two germline ends. Germline-derived CDR1 and CDR2 are SGHKS and YYEKEE (reference sequence). This CDR3 comprises 16 residues. CDR3 amino acids: CASSLGPSRGTDTQYF. CDR3 nucleotides: TGTGCCAGCAGCCTGGGCCCCTCTCGAGGCACAGATACGCAGTATTTT.

CDR3 sequence reads: CASSLLGATGELFF. The CDR3 coding sequence is TGTGCCAGCAGCTTGCTTGGGGCGACCGGGGAGCTGTTTTTT. The chain employs TRBV5-4 and TRBJ2-2, with a tentative D call TRBD1 (5 bases). The V end was cut by 1 base, the J end by 5 bases, with 9 bases between. The CDR3 has 14 amino acids. Per germline, CDR1 SGHNT and CDR2 YYREEE (reference sequence).

V gene TRBV5-1 combines with J gene TRBJ2-1; D is undetermined. CDR1 and CDR2 (germline): SGHRS, YFSETQ. V lost 1 base and J lost 6, with 11 bases in between. The CDR3 has 14 residues. CDR3 DNA: TGCGCCAGCAGCTTGAACGTTGAGTCCAATGAGCAGTTCTTC. It encodes CASSLNVESNEQFF.

The rearrangement uses TRBV2 and TRBJ2-1, with unresolved D. CDR1 SNHLY and CDR2 FYNNEI come from the germline V gene. This CDR3 region has 11 residues. The V end lost 4 bases, the J end lost 9 bases, and 7 bases lay between the germline ends. CDR3 residues: CASSGLAEQFF. In DNA, the CDR3 is TGTGCCAGCAGTGGATTGGCTGAGCAGTTCTTC.

V usage is TRBV9 and J usage is TRBJ2-2; TRBD1 is a possible D gene (6 bases). V lost 1 base and J 2 bases, leaving 9 bases between the germline ends. Germline lookup yields CDR1 SGDLS and CDR2 YYNGEE. The CDR3 is made up of 15 amino acids. CDR3 residues: CASSVRTENTGELFF. CDR3 nucleotides: TGTGCCAGCAGCGTAAGGACAGAAAACACCGGGGAGCTGTTTTTT.

The rearrangement links TRBV27 to TRBJ2-5; TRBD2 matches 13 bases. The ends lost 5 bases at V and 2 bases at J; junction bases unmatched: 5. The CDR3 has 16 amino acids. Germline CDR1 reads MNHEY; CDR2 reads SMNVEV (reference sequence). The CDR3: CASSDGTSGMQETQYF. CDR3 DNA: TGTGCCAGCAGTGACGGGACTAGCGGGATGCAAGAGACCCAGTACTTC.

The table lists this clone with a count of one. V usage is TRBV5-1 and J usage is TRBJ2-5, with TRBD2 matching over 11 bases. This CDR3 region has 16 residues. The V and J ends lost 0 bases and 5 bases, in that order; junction bases with no gene match: 6. Germline CDR1 and CDR2: SGHRS and YFSETQ. CDR3 DNA sequence: TGCGCCAGCAGCTTGGGACTAGCGGGGTTCGGGGAGACCCAGTACTTC. It is translated as CASSLGLAGFGETQYF.